Each of the 6 T cell receptor beta chains below was sequenced from the same sample in a study of human T cells and chemical hapten exposure. TCRdb reprocessed the RACE reads via MiXCR and lists one record per CDR3 protein. The sample holds approximately 340,000 distinct CDR3 sequences, approximately 6.9% seen once. Sample time point: patch test 1, 2 weeks after DPC sensitization. Treatment here: therapeutic diphenylcyclopropenone sensitization with weekly scalp DPC. This sample comprised whole blood, obtained in connection with sensitization to the hapten diphenylcyclopropenone (DPC). All receptors derive from a woman aged 18-30 years with alopecia areata. Some clones in this sample may be carry-over from other donors' samples.

Turning to this clonotype: Compared with germline, one end of the junction differs, possibly owing to a read error. This rearrangement joins TRBV3-1 to TRBJ2-4; TRBD1 matches 8 bases. The CDR3 sequence is 15 residues long. Germline V gene sequence: CDR1 LGHDT, CDR2 YNNKEL (reference sequence). The CDR3 region has the DNA TGTACCAGCAGCAAGGATGGACAGGGTAAAAACATTCAGTACTTC. It specifies CTSSKDGQGKNIQYF.

The rearrangement links TRBV12-3 or TRBV12-4 to TRBJ2-5, with 9 bases identical to TRBD2. The CDR3 contains 15 residues. V was pared by 1 base and J by 5 bases, with 5 bases of the junction left unmatched. CDR3 loop: CASSLGLAAAETQYF. The CDR3 nucleotides are TGTGCCAGCAGTTTAGGACTAGCGGCCGCGGAGACCCAGTACTTC.

CDR3 DNA: TGTGCCAGCAGTTTTGACAGGAATTCGTATGGCTACACCTTC. Translated: CASSFDRNSYGYTF. The V and J genes are TRBV6-5 and TRBJ1-2; possible D gene TRBD1, 6 bases. Germline V gene sequence: CDR1 MNHEY, CDR2 SVGAGI. There are 14 residues in the CDR3. Trimming removed 4 bases from V and 5 bases from J, with 14 bases in between.

Ten or more counts support this clonotype. The CDR3 bases are TGTGCCAGCAGCCAGGCGCAAGGGACGTCGAACACTGAAGCTTTCTTT. It translates to CASSQAQGTSNTEAFF. The V and J genes are TRBV4-2 and TRBJ1-1; D might be TRBD1 (5 bases). The CDR3 runs to 16 residues. The V end lost 3 bases, the J end lost 1 base, and 15 bases lay between the germline ends. From germline, CDR1 is LGHNA and CDR2 YNFKEQ.

This clonotype has only a few counts. V and J are TRBV7-8 and TRBJ1-1; TRBD1 matches at 7 bases. CDR3 length: 16 residues. CDR1 and CDR2 (germline): SGHVS, FQNEAQ. J gave up 4 bases and V 5 bases, and 13 bases lay outside the gene matches. The CDR3, as DNA: TGTGCCAGCAGCCCAGGGACAATTCAGGGGGTCACTGAAGCTTTCTTT. Its protein is CASSPGTIQGVTEAFF.

This clonotype was detected ten times or more. This rearrangement joins TRBV7-8 to TRBJ2-1; 11 bases line up with TRBD2. Germline V gives CDR1 SGHVS, CDR2 FQNEAQ. The V gene end was trimmed by 4 bases and the J gene end by 7 bases; junction bases not matched to a gene: 6. The CDR3 runs 15 residues. The CDR3 sequence: CASSSLAGAFNEQFF. As DNA, the CDR3 is TGTGCCAGCAGCTCACTAGCGGGAGCTTTTAATGAGCAGTTCTTC.